These 25 T cell receptor beta chains share one sample of origin, sequenced in a study of blood T cells in healthy people across ages. Primers used in a second PCR of about 6 to 11 cycles were a sample-barcoded 5' primer and a J-beta primer mix. TCRdb passed the 5' RACE reads through MiXCR, listing each CDR3 protein once. The sample carries about 1.1 million distinct CDR3 sequences, around two fifths recorded once. Specimen: blood. These TCRs come from a man between 18 and 29 years old in good health.

The chain combines TRBV12-3 or TRBV12-4 with TRBJ2-1; D is possibly TRBD1 or TRBD2 (5 bases each). This CDR3 contains 13 residues. V lost 3 bases to trimming and J lost 10 bases, with 13 bases between them. This CDR3 reads CASSFGTATEQFF. The CDR3 region has the DNA TGTGCCAGCAGTTTCGGGACGGCCACAGAGCAGTTCTTC.

The chain joins TRBV6-5 to TRBJ2-3; unclear D gene. This CDR3 spans 13 amino acids. Trimming left V 6 bases short and J 1 base short, with 8 bases between. Germline V gene sequence: CDR1 MNHEY, CDR2 SVGAGI. The DNA for the CDR3 is TGTGCCAGCAGGTCCGGCGGCACAGATACGCAGTATTTT. It translates to CASRSGGTDTQYF.

This rearrangement joins TRBV7-3 to TRBJ2-3, with 11 bases lining up with TRBD2. This CDR3 is built from 17 residues. Germline V gene sequence: CDR1 SGHTA, CDR2 FQGTGA. Trimming cost V 2 bases and J 2 bases; bases outside gene matches: 6. CDR3 coding DNA: TGTGCCAGCAGCTTATCAGGGACTAGCGGTTACACAGATACGCAGTATTTT. Its translation is CASSLSGTSGYTDTQYF. Combining the CDR3 with reference TRBV7-3 and TRBJ2-3 gives the whole variable domain GAGVSQTPSNKVTEKGKYVELRCDPISGHTALYWYRQSLGQGPEFLIYFQGTGAADDSGLPNDRFFAVRPEGSVSTLKIQRTERGDSAVYLCASSLSGTSGYTDTQYFGPGTRLTVL.

This clonotype occurred a few times. One end of the junction varies from germline; a read error may be responsible. The chain links TRBV2 to TRBJ1-4; 12 bases match TRBD1. This CDR3 is built from 17 residues. Germline values: CDR1 SNHLY, CDR2 FYNNEI. This CDR3 reads CASSEGDRGLYNEKLFF. The CDR3 nucleotides are TGTGCTAGCAGTGAAGGGGACAGGGGGCTTTATAATGAAAAACTGTTTTTT.

This clonotype has a handful of counts. The rearrangement uses TRBV13 and TRBJ2-3; 13 nucleotides align to TRBD2. Germline V gene lookup returns CDR1 PRHDT and CDR2 FYEKMQ (reference sequence). The J segment lost 4 bases and the V segment lost 4 bases, leaving 2 bases of the junction unmatched. The CDR3 runs 15 residues. The CDR3, as DNA: TGTGCCAGCAGCTGGGGACTAGCGGGGCCAGATACGCAGTATTTT. Translating gives CASSWGLAGPDTQYF.

The V gene is TRBV29-1, the J gene TRBJ1-1, with 9 positions matching TRBD1. The J segment lost 2 bases and the V segment lost 7 bases, leaving 8 bases of the junction unmatched. The CDR3 has 14 amino acids. Germline CDR1 reads SQVTM; CDR2 reads ANQGSEA. CDR3 nucleotides: TGCAGCGCGTGGAGGACAGGGGTCAACACTGAAGCTTTCTTT. Amino acids: CSAWRTGVNTEAFF.

The chain couples TRBV7-9 to TRBJ1-2, with D possibly being TRBD1 (6 bases). The V and J ends lost 5 bases and 8 bases respectively, with 15 bases between them. Germline V gives CDR1 SEHNR, CDR2 FQNEAQ (reference sequence). The CDR3 sequence is 13 residues long. Here the CDR3 reads CASSPDRREGYTF. The CDR3 coding sequence is TGTGCCAGCAGCCCCGACAGGCGGGAGGGCTACACCTTC.

This clonotype was seen only once. The CDR3 nucleotides are TGTGCCAGCAGCTTGGAACTCGGGACGGAATTAGCGCACTATGGCTACACCTTC. It specifies CASSLELGTELAHYGYTF. The J gene is TRBJ1-2, the V gene TRBV5-6; a weak D match, TRBD1 (5 bases). Trimming shortened V by 0 bases and J by 3 bases, and 21 bases separated the two germline ends. The CDR3 has 18 residues. From germline, CDR1 is SGHDT and CDR2 YYEEEE.

The rearrangement joins TRBV19 to TRBJ2-7; 10 bases map to TRBD2. This CDR3 is built from 15 residues. The V gene's germline CDR1 is LNHDA and CDR2 SQIVND (reference sequence). V lost 6 bases, J lost 3 bases, and 8 bases stayed unmatched. CDR3 residues: CASSAGSSGGYEQYF. The DNA of the CDR3 is TGTGCCAGTAGCGCTGGGTCTAGCGGGGGCTACGAGCAGTACTTC.

This clonotype was counted between two and nine times. The J gene is TRBJ1-1, the V gene TRBV5-8; D perhaps matches TRBD1 (5 bases). Germline V lookup: CDR1 SGHTS, CDR2 YDEGEE. The CDR3 runs 14 residues. V was clipped by 5 bases and J by 12 bases, with 23 bases between them. The CDR3 spells CASRRVFGYRRSFF. The CDR3 DNA sequence: TGTGCCAGCAGACGGGTATTTGGGTACAGGAGGTCTTTCTTT.

This clonotype showed up many times. The rearrangement uses TRBV12-3 or TRBV12-4 and TRBJ2-7, with D maybe TRBD2 (6 bases). The CDR3 covers 12 residues. Trimming removed 4 bases at V and 4 bases at J, with 8 bases between. The CDR3 bases are TGTGCCAGCAGTTCGGGAGTATACGAGCAGTACTTC. Translated: CASSSGVYEQYF.

This clonotype has a handful of counts. The J gene is TRBJ2-1, the V gene TRBV20-1, with D tentatively TRBD2 (5 bases). Germline V CDR1 and CDR2: DFQATT, SNEGSKA (reference sequence). Trimming removed 2 bases from V and 8 bases from J, with 13 bases in between. The CDR3 loop spans 13 amino acids. The CDR3 DNA reads as TGCAGTGCTAGATCCTACGCCGGGGATGAGCAGTTCTTC. It encodes CSARSYAGDEQFF.

The V gene is TRBV6-2 or TRBV6-3, the J gene TRBJ2-1, with 10 positions matching TRBD2. Near its end, the DNA agrees better with TRBJ2-7, so the J call may be wrong. The CDR3 covers 17 residues. CDR1 is MNHEY and CDR2 is SVGEGT in the germline V gene. In nucleotides, the CDR3 is TGTGCCAGCAGTTACGACCTAGCGGGGGCTAAGTACAATGAGCAGTACTTC. Translation gives CASSYDLAGAKYNEQYF.

This clonotype was seen repeatedly, ten times or more. V and J are TRBV4-2 and TRBJ1-2, with D unresolved. CDR3 size: 14 residues. V was trimmed by 0 bases and J by 4 bases, leaving 9 bases between them. Germline CDR1 and CDR2: LGHNA and YNFKEQ. The CDR3 protein is CASSQELSAYGYTF. In DNA form, the CDR3 reads TGTGCCAGCAGCCAAGAGTTGTCGGCCTATGGCTACACCTTC.

The genes are TRBV27 and TRBJ1-6; 7 positions match TRBD1. J lost 6 bases, V lost 5 bases, and 4 bases had no gene match. Germline V CDR1 and CDR2: MNHEY, SMNVEV (reference sequence). The CDR3 length is 14 residues. CDR3 bases: TGTGCCAGCAGTCCAACAGGGGTTAATTCACCCCTCCACTTT. Its protein is CASSPTGVNSPLHF.

This clonotype was seen a few times. V gene TRBV29-1 combines with J gene TRBJ1-1; a possible D gene is TRBD1 (6 bases). The V gene lost 2 bases and the J gene lost 4 bases, with 14 bases spanning the gap. The CDR3 has 14 residues. Germline assignment: CDR1 SQVTM and CDR2 ANQGSEA. The CDR3 region is CSVETGFVGTEAFF. CDR3 coding DNA: TGCAGCGTTGAAACAGGGTTCGTCGGCACTGAAGCTTTCTTT.

The rearrangement links TRBV5-1 to TRBJ2-6; D might be TRBD1 (6 bases). The V end lost 0 bases, the J end lost 0 bases, and 10 bases lay between the germline ends. Germline V gives CDR1 SGHRS, CDR2 YFSETQ. This CDR3 is built from 17 residues. DNA for the CDR3: TGCGCCAGCAGCTTGGTGGTAGGGGGCTCTGGGGCCAACGTCCTGACTTTC. Encoded protein: CASSLVVGGSGANVLTF.

This clonotype was counted between two and nine times. V and J are TRBV5-1 and TRBJ1-6; D may be TRBD1 (5 bases). CDR1 SGHRS and CDR2 YFSETQ come from the germline V gene. Trimming removed 2 bases at V and 5 bases at J, with 17 bases between. The CDR3 loop spans 17 amino acids. CDR3 nucleotide sequence: TGCGCCAGCAGCTTTACTAACAGGTTTGATGATAATTCACCCCTCCACTTT. As protein: CASSFTNRFDDNSPLHF.

This clonotype occurred a few times. The V and J genes are TRBV5-5 and TRBJ1-5; D is uncertain. Germline V gene sequence: CDR1 SGHKS, CDR2 YYEKEE (reference sequence). The CDR3 consists of 15 residues. Trimming shortened V by 0 bases and J by 4 bases, and 11 bases separated the two germline ends. The chain's CDR3 is CASSLEGPGNQPQHF. DNA of the CDR3: TGTGCCAGCAGCTTGGAGGGTCCGGGGAATCAGCCCCAGCATTTT.

In the case of this clonotype: The junction shows a germline mismatch at one end, possibly a read error. This chain joins TRBV7-7 and TRBJ2-1, with D perhaps TRBD2 (7 bases). Germline CDR1 and CDR2: SSHAT and FNYEAQ (reference sequence). CDR3 length: 16 residues. The DNA for the CDR3 is TGTGCTAGCAGCTTAAATGGGGGGGCTCTCTACAATGAGCAGTTCTTC. Protein sequence: CASSLNGGALYNEQFF. The full variable domain, rest sourced from reference TRBV7-7 and TRBJ2-1, is GAGVSQSPRYKVTKRGQDVTLRCDPISSHATLYWYQQALGQGPEFLTYFNYEAQPDKSGLPSDRFSAERPEGSISTLTIQRTEQRDSAMYRCASSLNGGALYNEQFFGPGTRLTVL.

The rearrangement uses TRBV10-3 and TRBJ1-1; no definite D call. The CDR3 extends over 18 amino acids. The V gene's germline CDR1 is ENHRY and CDR2 SYGVKD. Deletions cut 8 bases from V and 0 bases from J, with 25 bases between. CDR3 nucleotide sequence: TGTGCCATCCGTGTTTCTGGGGAAGAGGATTACATGAACACTGAAGCTTTCTTT. Its translation is CAIRVSGEEDYMNTEAFF.

The sample holds many counts of this clonotype. This chain joins TRBV20-1 and TRBJ2-1; TRBD2 matches at 8 bases. With V trimmed by 4 bases and J by 0 bases, 14 bases remained unmatched. Germline CDR1 reads DFQATT; CDR2 reads SNEGSKA (reference sequence). The CDR3 covers 18 residues. CDR3 in DNA: TGCAGTGCTACGGGGGGGCTAATTTCAATGAGCTCCTACAATGAGCAGTTCTTC. This gives the protein CSATGGLISMSSYNEQFF.

V gene TRBV20-1 combines with J gene TRBJ2-1, with TRBD2 as a possible D gene (5 bases). Germline CDR1 DFQATT, CDR2 SNEGSKA (reference sequence). Trimming took off 0 bases at V and 5 bases at J, with 14 bases between the two ends. The CDR3 sequence is 15 residues long. In nucleotides, the CDR3 is TGCAGTGCTAGAGATCAGAGGGTCGTAAACAATGAGCAGTTCTTC. It translates to CSARDQRVVNNEQFF.

The V gene is TRBV6-6, the J gene TRBJ2-1, with 7 positions matching TRBD2. Germline assignment: CDR1 MNHNY and CDR2 SVGAGI (reference sequence). This CDR3 has 16 residues. Trimming removed 5 bases from V and 4 bases from J; junction bases left unmatched: 11. CDR3 residues: CASSHGGTLQYNEQFF. The CDR3 nucleotides are TGTGCCAGCAGTCACGGGGGGACGTTACAATACAATGAGCAGTTCTTC.

This sequence joins TRBV12-3 or TRBV12-4 and TRBJ2-1, with 7 bases aligning to TRBD1. This CDR3 region has 14 residues. After removal of 1 base from V and 8 bases from J, the junction contained 5 bases not matched to a gene. The CDR3 nucleotides read TGTGCCAGCAGTTTAGGGGGACAGAAGGATGAGCAGTTCTTC. This gives the protein CASSLGGQKDEQFF.